This T cell receptor (beta chain) is from a study of PD-L1 blockade in urothelial cancer. Study-level information: Blood was evaluated 3 weeks (second dose) and 6 weeks after therapy began. Blood yielded a median of about 140,000 T cells per sample.

A remark on this clone: Antigen unknown.

The table came from immunoSEQ multiplex PCR; TCRdb's copy has only in-frame clones and leaves some out. The table includes 90,000 or so clones, almost 90% detected once. Study outcomes and limitations: When pretreatment blood TCR clonality was below the median, it predicted better survival. Greater 3-week expansion of tumor-associated blood clones was recorded for durable-benefit patients.

Time point in this sample: pretreatment peripheral blood. This CDR3 comprises 15 residues. Trimming at V came to 3 bases and at J to 3 bases, leaving 6 bases not matched to a gene. Looked up from germline, CDR1 is LNHDA and CDR2 is SQIVND (reference sequence). This chain links TRBV19 with TRBJ2-7; 9 nucleotides line up with TRBD2. The sequence was collected from a man aged 55 to 70 with urothelial cancer. The sequenced sample was PBMCs, obtained around atezolizumab (anti-PD-L1) treatment. CDR3 in amino acids: CASSIGLAGYYEQYF. The CDR3 nucleotides are TGTGCCAGTAGTATTGGTCTAGCGGGGTACTACGAGCAGTACTTC.